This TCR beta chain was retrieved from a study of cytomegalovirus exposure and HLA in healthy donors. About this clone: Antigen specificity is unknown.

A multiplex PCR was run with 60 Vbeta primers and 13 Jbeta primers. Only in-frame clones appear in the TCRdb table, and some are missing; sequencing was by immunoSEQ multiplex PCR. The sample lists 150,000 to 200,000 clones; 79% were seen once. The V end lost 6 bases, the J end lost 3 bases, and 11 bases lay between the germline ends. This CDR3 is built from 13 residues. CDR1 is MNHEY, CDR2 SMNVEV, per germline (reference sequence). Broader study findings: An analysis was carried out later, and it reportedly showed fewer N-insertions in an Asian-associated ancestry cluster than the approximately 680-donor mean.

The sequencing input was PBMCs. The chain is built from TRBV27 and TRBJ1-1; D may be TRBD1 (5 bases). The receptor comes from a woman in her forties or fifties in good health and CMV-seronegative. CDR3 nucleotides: TGTGCCAGCAGGGGGGGGAAGGACACTGAAGCTTTCTTT. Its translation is CASRGGKDTEAFF.